The sample holds a few counts of the clone carrying this TCR beta chain. This record comes from a study of blood T cells in healthy people across ages. On the study more broadly: About one barcoded TCR beta cDNA was captured per two T cells.

The second PCR ran about 6 to 11 cycles with a sample-barcoded 5' primer and J-beta primers. Via MiXCR, TCRdb re-called the 5' RACE reads, giving one row per CDR3 protein. The sample shows about 680,000 distinct CDR3 sequences, over 45% of them seen only once. The germline V gene has CDR1 LGHDT and CDR2 YNNKEL (reference sequence). CDR3 length: 14 residues. With 6 bases clipped from V and 4 bases from J, the junction kept 8 bases outside the gene matches. This TCR was sampled from a woman aged 55-69 years in good health. The chain is built from TRBV3-1 and TRBJ2-7; 8 nucleotides align to TRBD2. The sequencing input was blood. The CDR3 DNA reads TGTGCCAGCAGAAGCGGGGGACTACCGTACGAGCAGTACTTC. Its translation is CASRSGGLPYEQYF.